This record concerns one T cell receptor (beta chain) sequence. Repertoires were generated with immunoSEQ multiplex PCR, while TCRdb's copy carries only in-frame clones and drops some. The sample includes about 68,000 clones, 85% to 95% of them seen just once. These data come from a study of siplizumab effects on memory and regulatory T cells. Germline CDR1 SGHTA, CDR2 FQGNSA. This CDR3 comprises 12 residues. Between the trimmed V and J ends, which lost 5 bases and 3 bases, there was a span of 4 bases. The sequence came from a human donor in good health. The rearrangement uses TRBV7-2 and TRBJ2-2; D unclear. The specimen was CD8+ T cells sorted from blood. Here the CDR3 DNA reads TGTGCCAGCAGCCCGGACACCGGGGAGCTGTTTTTT. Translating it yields CASSPDTGELFF.